These 29 T cell receptor beta chains share one sample of origin, sequenced in a study of radiotherapy plus CTLA-4 blockade in lung cancer. Sequencing used immunoSEQ multiplex PCR; TCRdb keeps in-frame clones, though not all of them. Of 85,000 to 95,000 clones detected, roughly 80% appear once; the ten largest clones hold roughly a quarter. Sequenced here: peripheral blood, sampled from a patient treated with radiotherapy plus ipilimumab. Receptors were obtained from a human donor with non-small cell lung cancer that progressed on radiotherapy plus ipilimumab.

This chain uses TRBV28 with TRBJ2-5, with D perhaps matching TRBD1 (6 bases). The CDR3 covers 13 residues. Between the trimmed V and J ends, which lost 3 bases and 3 bases, there was a span of 8 bases. Germline values: CDR1 MDHEN, CDR2 SYDVKM. CDR3 nucleotides: TGTGCCAGCAGTTTTGACAGGAAAGAGACCCAGTACTTC. Translating gives CASSFDRKETQYF. Complete variable domain (other parts from reference TRBV28 and TRBJ2-5): DVKVTQSSRYLVKRTGEKVFLECVQDMDHENMFWYRQDPGLGLRLIYFSYDVKMKEKGDIPEGYSVSREKKERFSLILESASTNQTSMYLCASSFDRKETQYFGPGTRLLVL.

V gene TRBV5-1 combines with J gene TRBJ2-1, with a weak D call TRBD1 (7 bases). CDR3 size: 16 residues. CDR1 is SGHRS, CDR2 YFSETQ, per germline. Trimming shortened V by 5 bases and J by 0 bases, and 15 bases separated the two germline ends. The CDR3 bases are TGCGCCAGCAGGGAGGGGGCCTTAAGCTCCTACAATGAGCAGTTCTTC. This sequence encodes CASREGALSSYNEQFF.

J is TRBJ2-1 and V is TRBV10-3, with TRBD2 identical over 8 bases. This CDR3 spans 15 amino acids. Trimming cost V 4 bases and J 5 bases; bases outside gene matches: 7. Germline lookup yields CDR1 ENHRY and CDR2 SYGVKD. The CDR3: CAISGSGSGNNEQFF. CDR3 coding DNA: TGTGCCATCAGTGGGAGCGGGAGCGGGAACAATGAGCAGTTCTTC.

The J gene is TRBJ2-3, the V gene TRBV6-1; D assignment may be TRBD1 or TRBD2 (5 bases each). This CDR3 has 14 residues. The V gene lost 2 bases and the J gene lost 4 bases, with 10 bases spanning the gap. Germline-derived CDR1 and CDR2 are MNHNS and SASEGT. DNA of the CDR3: TGTGCCAGCAGTGAACGTCCGGGGCCAGATACGCAGTATTTT. Translated: CASSERPGPDTQYF.

The chain employs TRBV18 and TRBJ1-5, with D hard to call. CDR1 is KGHSH and CDR2 is LQKENI in the germline V gene. Trimming removed 3 bases at V and 1 base at J, with 4 bases between. The length of the CDR3 is 13 residues. CDR3 region: CASSPESNQPQHF. The CDR3 nucleotides read TGTGCCAGCTCACCTGAGAGCAATCAGCCCCAGCATTTT.

CDR3 sequence (DNA): TGTGCCAGCAGCCTCGACCGACAGGCATCCTATGGCTACACCTTC. Protein product: CASSLDRQASYGYTF. V gene TRBV7-2 combines with J gene TRBJ1-2, with D perhaps matching TRBD1 (6 bases). Germline assignment: CDR1 SGHTA and CDR2 FQGNSA. Trimming took off 5 bases at V and 4 bases at J, with 17 bases between the two ends. This CDR3 has 15 residues.

J is TRBJ2-3 and V is TRBV10-2; 7 nucleotides match TRBD2. V lost 8 bases and J lost 5; bases outside the gene matches: 10. This CDR3 has 14 amino acids. Looked up from germline, CDR1 is WSHSY and CDR2 is SAAADI. The CDR3 reads CASLRRETRDTQYF. CDR3 in DNA: TGCGCCAGCCTGCGGCGGGAGACGAGAGATACGCAGTATTTT.

The rearrangement joins TRBV28 to TRBJ1-5; the D gene is possibly TRBD1 (5 bases). Germline CDR1 MDHEN, CDR2 SYDVKM. The CDR3 consists of 12 residues. The ends were cut back, 9 bases at V and 7 bases at J, with 13 bases in the middle. CDR3: CASWGTGQPQHF. In DNA form, the CDR3 reads TGTGCCAGTTGGGGTACAGGACAGCCCCAGCATTTT.

This clone was observed a few times. The chain recombines TRBV28 with TRBJ2-3; 12 positions agree with TRBD1. The germline CDR1 and CDR2 sequences are MDHEN and SYDVKM. The CDR3 has 18 residues. The junction had 10 bases not matched to a gene; V was cut back by 2 bases and J by 4 bases. The CDR3, as DNA: TGTGCCAGCAGTTTACCCTGGGACAGGGGGCGTTCCGCAGATACGCAGTATTTT. As protein: CASSLPWDRGRSADTQYF.

The chain couples TRBV7-9 to TRBJ1-1; 7 bases are a match to TRBD1. The CDR3 totals 13 residues. Germline assignment: CDR1 SEHNR and CDR2 FQNEAQ (reference sequence). Trimming cost V 5 bases and J 11 bases; bases outside gene matches: 11. The CDR3 is CASSPTGAQRAFF. The CDR3 bases are TGTGCCAGCAGCCCCACAGGGGCCCAAAGGGCTTTCTTT.

The CDR3 sequence is CASSQGGQGNYGYTF. In nucleotides, the CDR3 is TGTGCCAGCAGCCAGGGTGGACAGGGGAACTATGGCTACACCTTC. The chain recombines TRBV4-2 with TRBJ1-2; 9 nucleotides line up with TRBD1. Germline lookup yields CDR1 LGHNA and CDR2 YNFKEQ. The CDR3 consists of 15 residues. With 3 bases clipped from V and 2 bases from J, the junction kept 4 bases outside the gene matches.

The chain joins TRBV29-1 to TRBJ2-7; 9 bases match TRBD1. J gave up 2 bases and V 5 bases, and 7 bases lay outside the gene matches. CDR3 size: 14 residues. Germline V gene data show CDR1 as SQVTM and CDR2 as ANQGSEA. This chain's CDR3 is CSVIRDRAAYEQYF. CDR3 bases: TGCAGCGTTATTCGGGACAGGGCGGCCTACGAGCAGTACTTC.

Only one count was recorded for this clone. The chain employs TRBV9 and TRBJ1-3; D not certain. This CDR3 comprises 14 residues. The germline CDR1 and CDR2 sequences are SGDLS and YYNGEE. The V end was cut by 4 bases, the J end by 0 bases, with 8 bases between. The CDR3 DNA sequence: TGTGCCAGCAGCCTTTACAGCTCTGGAAACACCATATATTTT. It yields the protein CASSLYSSGNTIYF.

The chain recombines TRBV7-2 with TRBJ1-2, with TRBD1 as a possible D gene (5 bases). The CDR3 is 14 amino acids. V lost 1 base and J lost 5, with 11 bases in between. The germline gives CDR1 SGHTA, CDR2 FQGNSA. DNA for the CDR3: TGTGCCAGCAGCTTAGGACAGAACCAATATGGCTACACCTTC. Residues: CASSLGQNQYGYTF.

The chain uses TRBV27 and TRBJ2-3, with D possibly matching TRBD2 (5 bases). CDR1 is MNHEY, CDR2 SMNVEV, per germline (reference sequence). This CDR3 contains 13 residues. Trimming cost V 1 base and J 9 bases, with 11 bases left between them. The CDR3 spells CASSLYGSGTQYF. DNA for the CDR3: TGTGCCAGCAGTTTATACGGGTCGGGGACGCAGTATTTT.

The chain carries TRBV5-1 and TRBJ1-5; D is uncertain. In germline, CDR1 is SGHRS, CDR2 YFSETQ. The CDR3 totals 13 residues. Trimming removed 5 bases from V and 6 bases from J, with 12 bases in between. DNA of the CDR3: TGCGCCAGCAGTTTAAAGGGTGGTCAGCCCCAGCATTTT. It yields the protein CASSLKGGQPQHF.

This chain uses TRBV19 with TRBJ2-2; perhaps TRBD1 as D (6 bases). Deletions cut 6 bases from V and 3 bases from J, with 14 bases between. This CDR3 spans 15 amino acids. Germline V gene sequence: CDR1 LNHDA, CDR2 SQIVND (reference sequence). CDR3 protein: CASSSAPGDTGELFF. The CDR3 DNA reads as TGTGCCAGTAGCTCAGCCCCAGGGGACACCGGGGAGCTGTTTTTT.

V and J are TRBV27 and TRBJ1-1; a possible D gene is TRBD1 (5 bases). Looked up from germline, CDR1 is MNHEY and CDR2 is SMNVEV (reference sequence). The CDR3 has 15 amino acids. Between the trimmed V and J ends, which lost 5 bases and 0 bases, there was a span of 13 bases. The CDR3 here is CASSPYRTLNTEAFF. CDR3 in DNA: TGTGCCAGCAGTCCGTACAGGACCTTGAACACTGAAGCTTTCTTT.

This rearrangement joins TRBV30 to TRBJ2-2; D might be TRBD2 (5 bases). Trimming pared 5 bases from V and 0 bases from J, leaving 10 bases between. Germline lookup yields CDR1 GTSNPN and CDR2 SVGIG (reference sequence). The CDR3 sequence is 14 residues long. The DNA of the CDR3 is TGTGCCTGGGAGGGCCAAGCGAACACCGGGGAGCTGTTTTTT. Encoded protein: CAWEGQANTGELFF.

CDR3: CASSESSYEQYV. The CDR3 DNA sequence: TGTGCCAGCAGCGAAAGCTCCTACGAGCAGTACGTC. The rearrangement joins TRBV2 to TRBJ2-7; D call uncertain. Germline V lookup: CDR1 SNHLY, CDR2 FYNNEI. The CDR3 spans 12 residues. Deletions cut 6 bases from V and 0 bases from J, with 6 bases between.

This chain links TRBV9 with TRBJ2-7, with 7 nucleotides matching TRBD1. Germline V CDR1 and CDR2: SGDLS, YYNGEE. V lost 3 bases to trimming and J lost 4 bases; unmatched junction nucleotides: 4. The CDR3 covers 13 residues. This CDR3 reads CASSETGVYEQYF. The CDR3 nucleotides are TGTGCCAGCAGCGAAACAGGGGTTTACGAGCAGTACTTC. Full variable domain (outside the CDR3, taken from reference TRBV9 and TRBJ2-7): DSGVTQTPKHLITATGQRVTLRCSPRSGDLSVYWYQQSLDQGLQFLIQYYNGEERAKGNILERFSAQQFPDLHSELNLSSLELGDSALYFCASSETGVYEQYFGPGTRLTVT.

The V and J genes are TRBV7-8 and TRBJ1-6, with D perhaps matching TRBD1 (5 bases). Trimming left V 0 bases short and J 0 bases short, with 12 bases between. Per germline, CDR1 SGHVS and CDR2 FQNEAQ. The CDR3 length is 18 residues. CDR3 sequence (DNA): TGTGCCAGCAGCTTAGCTGGGGGGGATAGCTCCTATAATTCACCCCTCCACTTT. This translates into CASSLAGGDSSYNSPLHF.

The V and J genes are TRBV5-5 and TRBJ2-1; D unresolved. The V end lost 2 bases, the J end lost 1 base, and 7 bases lay between the germline ends. The CDR3 consists of 14 residues. In germline, CDR1 is SGHKS, CDR2 YYEKEE (reference sequence). The CDR3 sequence is CASSFWGSYNEQFF. In DNA form, the CDR3 reads TGTGCCAGCAGCTTCTGGGGTTCCTACAATGAGCAGTTCTTC.

Turning to this clone: The junction departs from the called germline gene at one end, perhaps through a read error. The V and J genes are TRBV28 and TRBJ1-5; TRBD1 might be the D (5 bases). The germline V gene encodes CDR1 MDHEN and CDR2 SYDVKM. The CDR3 extends over 11 amino acids. Here the CDR3 DNA reads TGTGCCGGCAGCCCCCGGGGGTCCCAGCATTTT. This gives the protein CAGSPRGSQHF.

The CDR3: CASRLAGGHPGTDTQYF. CDR3 nucleotides: TGTGCCAGCCGACTAGCGGGAGGCCACCCAGGCACAGATACGCAGTATTTT. The chain employs TRBV28 and TRBJ2-3; 13 bases match TRBD2. The V gene end was trimmed by 8 bases and the J gene end by 1 base; junction bases not matched to a gene: 9. CDR3 length: 17 amino acids. The V gene's germline CDR1 is MDHEN and CDR2 SYDVKM.

The chain has TRBV11-2 and TRBJ2-5, with D unresolved. The V and J ends lost 0 bases and 0 bases respectively, with 5 bases between them. The CDR3 has 14 residues. The germline CDR1 and CDR2 sequences are SGHAT and FQNNGV. The CDR3 here is CASSLDPDQETQYF. The CDR3 DNA follows: TGTGCCAGCAGCTTAGATCCGGACCAAGAGACCCAGTACTTC.

The chain carries TRBV7-8 and TRBJ2-3, with 9 bases lining up with TRBD2. There are 13 residues in the CDR3. Germline V gene lookup returns CDR1 SGHVS and CDR2 FQNEAQ. V was pared by 5 bases and J by 7 bases, with 4 bases of the junction left unmatched. The CDR3 DNA reads as TGTGCCAGCAGCCGGGCGGGGGGGTATACGCAGTATTTT. Residues: CASSRAGGYTQYF.

The gene calls are TRBV7-2 and TRBJ2-3; the match to TRBD1 covers 7 bases. Germline V CDR1 and CDR2: SGHTA, FQGNSA. The CDR3 contains 15 residues. After removal of 5 bases from V and 0 bases from J, the junction contained 5 bases not matched to a gene. CDR3 residues: CASSRDRASTDTQYF. The CDR3 DNA reads as TGTGCCAGCAGCAGAGACAGGGCGAGCACAGATACGCAGTATTTT. Variable domain in full (rest from reference TRBV7-2 and TRBJ2-3): GAGVSQSPSNKVTEKGKDVELRCDPISGHTALYWYRQSLGQGLEFLIYFQGNSAPDKSGLPSDRFSAERTGGSVSTLTIQRTQQEDSAVYLCASSRDRASTDTQYFGPGTRLTVL.

This rearrangement joins TRBV11-2 to TRBJ1-3; D unclear. The CDR3 runs to 14 residues. Trimming shortened V by 5 bases and J by 2 bases, and 10 bases separated the two germline ends. Germline V gene sequence: CDR1 SGHAT, CDR2 FQNNGV. CDR3 in amino acids: CASSVGLTGNTIYF. As DNA, the CDR3 is TGTGCCAGCAGCGTAGGGTTAACTGGAAACACCATATATTTT.